These T cell receptor beta chains were read from a single sample in a study of T cell responses to AZD1222 COVID-19 vaccine. Libraries were prepared by immunoSEQ multiplex PCR; TCRdb keeps only in-frame clonotypes and omits some of them. This sample carries about 140,000 clones, approximately 88% of them seen once, and the ten largest clones take under 3.5%. Specimen: peripheral blood, collected on day 0 of AZD1222 vaccination. Source of these receptors: an adult in good health. Each CDR3 is given with its conserved first and last residue. Fields, in order: V gene, clone size, D gene, J gene, CDR3 DNA, CDR3 protein. D genes are given only for firm matches. The listing skips clone size in some rows; elsewhere it reads once, few, many or a size class.

V: TRBV6-1
size: .
D: .
J: TRBJ2-7
DNA: TGTGCCAGCAGTGAACCGGGTCGTCTCGACGAGCAGTACTTC
CDR3: CASSEPGRLDEQYF

V: TRBV4-2
size: few
D: TRBD1
J: TRBJ2-6
DNA: TGTGCCAGCAGCCTCGCGGGACAGGGTCTCTCTGGGGCCAACGTCCTGACTTTC
CDR3: CASSLAGQGLSGANVLTF

V: TRBV2
size: few
D: .
J: TRBJ2-1
DNA: TGTGCCAGCAGTGAAGCGCACAGGGTGAAGGACAATGAGCAGTTCTTC
CDR3: CASSEAHRVKDNEQFF

V: TRBV6-2/TRBV6-3
size: .
D: TRBD1
J: TRBJ1-5
DNA: TGTGCCAGCAGTTATTCTGGGACAGGGGTTCCTCAGCCCCAGCATTTT
CDR3: CASSYSGTGVPQPQHF

V: TRBV21-1
size: .
D: .
J: TRBJ2-2
DNA: TGTGCCAGCAGCGAAGGGGGACTAGCCCTACCCGGGGAGCTGTTTTTT
CDR3: CASSEGGLALPGELFF

V: TRBV15
size: .
D: TRBD1
J: TRBJ1-6
DNA: TGTGCCACCAGCAGAGACGACAGGGGCAATTCACCCCTCCACTTT
CDR3: CATSRDDRGNSPLHF

V: TRBV2
size: .
D: TRBD2
J: TRBJ2-1
DNA: TGTGCCAGCACTAACCCCGGGACTAGCGGGATACATGAGCAGTTCTTC
CDR3: CASTNPGTSGIHEQFF

V: TRBV7-2
size: .
D: TRBD1
J: TRBJ1-5
DNA: TGTGCCAGCAGCTTAACCCCGGGACAGGGGCAGCCCCAGCATTTT
CDR3: CASSLTPGQGQPQHF

V: TRBV7-2
size: .
D: .
J: TRBJ1-4
DNA: TGTGCCAGCAGCTTACATGGGCAGGGGAGTGAAAAACTGTTTTTT
CDR3: CASSLHGQGSEKLFF

V: TRBV12-3/TRBV12-4
size: .
D: .
J: TRBJ1-4
DNA: TGTGCCAGCAGTCCGAGTGGCGAAAAACTGTTTTTT
CDR3: CASSPSGEKLFF

V: TRBV6-2/TRBV6-3
size: .
D: TRBD1
J: TRBJ2-1
DNA: TGTGCCAGCAGTTACCGATATGACAGGGTAAGAGGGGAAAAGTCCTACAATGAGCAGTTCTTC
CDR3: CASSYRYDRVRGEKSYNEQFF

V: TRBV7-2
size: .
D: TRBD1
J: TRBJ2-1
DNA: TGTGCCAGCAGCTTCGACAGGGGCTACTACAATGAGCAGTTCTTC
CDR3: CASSFDRGYYNEQFF

V: TRBV5-1
size: .
D: .
J: TRBJ1-2
DNA: TGCGCCAGCAGCTTGTTTGTGACATCTGACTACACCTTC
CDR3: CASSLFVTSDYTF

V: TRBV2
size: .
D: .
J: TRBJ2-5
DNA: TGTGCCAGCCGGGCAGGGGCGGAGACCCAGTACTTC
CDR3: CASRAGAETQYF